Listed below are T cell receptor beta chains from one sample, sequenced in a study of molecular identifiers for immune sequencing clone quantification. MiXCR, applied by TCRdb to the PCR reads, yields one record per CDR3 protein. The sample holds 60,000 to 70,000 distinct CDR3 sequences, under 20% seen once. Material: naive CD8+ T cells from blood, with Jurkat cell RNA spiked in. Receptors were obtained from a human donor in good health. Some libraries in this study had Jurkat cell RNA spiked in. Both conserved end residues are part of each CDR3. A D gene is named only where the DNA matches it firmly. Expanded clones are given a class, and other clones once, few, many or no size at all.

abundance: NA; v_gene: TRBV15; d_gene: NA; j_gene: TRBJ2-2; CDR3aa: CATSRDRASTGELFF; CDR3nt: TGCGCCACCAGCAGAGATCGGGCGAGCACCGGGGAGCTGTTTTTT
abundance: NA; v_gene: TRBV5-3; d_gene: TRBD2; j_gene: TRBJ2-1; CDR3aa: CASSLRLAGPNEQFF; CDR3nt: TGTGCCAGCAGCTTGAGGCTAGCGGGGCCCAATGAGCAGTTCTTC
abundance: many; v_gene: TRBV7-9; d_gene: NA; j_gene: TRBJ2-5; CDR3aa: CASSNQGTQETQYF; CDR3nt: TGTGCCAGCAGCAACCAGGGGACGCAAGAGACCCAGTACTTC
abundance: many; v_gene: TRBV28; d_gene: NA; j_gene: TRBJ2-4; CDR3aa: CASSSNTMGGKNIQYF; CDR3nt: TGTGCCAGCAGTTCTAACACGATGGGTGGCAAAAACATTCAGTACTTC
abundance: NA; v_gene: TRBV6-5; d_gene: TRBD2; j_gene: TRBJ2-1; CDR3aa: CASSYSSGGNEQFF; CDR3nt: TGTGCCAGCAGTTACTCCAGCGGGGGCAATGAGCAGTTCTTC
abundance: many; v_gene: TRBV4-3; d_gene: TRBD1; j_gene: TRBJ2-5; CDR3aa: CASSRTLDREETQYF; CDR3nt: TGCGCCAGCAGCCGGACCTTGGACAGGGAAGAGACCCAGTACTTC
abundance: many; v_gene: TRBV6-5; d_gene: NA; j_gene: TRBJ2-7; CDR3aa: CASSYSTGFYEQYF; CDR3nt: TGTGCCAGCAGTTACTCTACGGGGTTCTACGAGCAGTACTTC
abundance: many; v_gene: TRBV19; d_gene: NA; j_gene: TRBJ2-4; CDR3aa: CASSAWDSSNIQYF; CDR3nt: TGTGCCAGTAGTGCTTGGGACTCCTCAAACATTCAGTACTTC
abundance: many; v_gene: TRBV7-9; d_gene: TRBD1; j_gene: TRBJ2-7; CDR3aa: CASSPTGSYEQYF; CDR3nt: TGTGCCAGCAGCCCGACAGGGAGCTACGAGCAGTACTTC
abundance: NA; v_gene: TRBV7-6; d_gene: TRBD2; j_gene: TRBJ2-1; CDR3aa: CASSIPSGGAGDPNTYNGQFF; CDR3nt: TGTGCCAGCAGCATACCATCAGGAGGAGCGGGAGACCCCAATACCTACAATGGGCAGTTCTTC
abundance: NA; v_gene: TRBV6-2/TRBV6-3; d_gene: NA; j_gene: TRBJ2-4; CDR3aa: CASSYSVRGTLAKNIQYF; CDR3nt: TGTGCCAGCAGTTACTCGGTACGAGGGACTCTAGCCAAAAACATTCAGTACTTC
abundance: medium-sized; v_gene: TRBV18; d_gene: TRBD1; j_gene: TRBJ2-7; CDR3aa: CASSPGTGYEQYF; CDR3nt: TGTGCCAGCTCACCCGGGACAGGGTACGAGCAGTACTTC
abundance: many; v_gene: TRBV3-1; d_gene: NA; j_gene: TRBJ2-7; CDR3aa: CASSQSGLASSYEQYF; CDR3nt: TGTGCCAGCAGCCAATCTGGCCTGGCAAGCTCCTACGAGCAGTACTTC
abundance: many; v_gene: TRBV27; d_gene: TRBD1; j_gene: TRBJ1-1; CDR3aa: CASSRDRSTEAFF; CDR3nt: TGTGCCAGCAGTCGGGACAGGTCCACTGAAGCTTTCTTT
abundance: many; v_gene: TRBV25-1; d_gene: TRBD2; j_gene: TRBJ2-3; CDR3aa: CASSEWGNSGLARGTDTQYF; CDR3nt: TGTGCCAGCAGTGAATGGGGGAATTCGGGACTAGCTAGAGGCACAGATACGCAGTATTTT
abundance: NA; v_gene: TRBV24-1; d_gene: TRBD1; j_gene: TRBJ2-1; CDR3aa: CATSDLRDSINNEQSF; CDR3nt: TGTGCTACCAGTGACCTCCGGGACAGCATAAACAATGAGCAGTCCTTC
abundance: many; v_gene: TRBV19; d_gene: NA; j_gene: TRBJ1-5; CDR3aa: CASTDWGDYSNQPQHF; CDR3nt: TGTGCCAGTACCGATTGGGGGGACTATAGCAATCAGCCCCAGCATTTT
abundance: many; v_gene: TRBV2; d_gene: NA; j_gene: TRBJ2-2; CDR3aa: CATGTGELFF; CDR3nt: TGTGCCACCGGTACCGGGGAGCTGTTTTTT
abundance: NA; v_gene: TRBV4-3; d_gene: NA; j_gene: TRBJ2-6; CDR3aa: CASSQDPEELASGANVLTF; CDR3nt: TGCGCCAGCAGCCAAGATCCAGAGGAACTGGCCTCTGGGGCCAACGTCCTGACTTTC
abundance: many; v_gene: TRBV11-2; d_gene: NA; j_gene: TRBJ2-3; CDR3aa: CASSLLPGGTDTQYF; CDR3nt: TGTGCCAGCAGCTTACTCCCAGGGGGCACAGATACGCAGTATTTT
abundance: many; v_gene: TRBV20-1; d_gene: TRBD2; j_gene: TRBJ2-1; CDR3aa: CSARDDARTGVSGRARHEQFF; CDR3nt: TGCAGTGCTAGAGATGACGCCCGGACAGGCGTAAGCGGGAGGGCGAGGCATGAGCAGTTCTTC
abundance: many; v_gene: TRBV29-1; d_gene: NA; j_gene: TRBJ2-3; CDR3aa: CSVELTQARTDTQYF; CDR3nt: TGCAGCGTTGAATTGACACAGGCCCGCACAGATACGCAGTATTTT
abundance: many; v_gene: TRBV4-1; d_gene: NA; j_gene: TRBJ1-6; CDR3aa: CASSPVLPGGSPLHF; CDR3nt: TGCGCCAGCAGCCCGGTCCTCCCTGGTGGATCACCCCTCCACTTT
abundance: many; v_gene: TRBV7-8; d_gene: NA; j_gene: TRBJ2-7; CDR3aa: CASSPARGQEHEQYF; CDR3nt: TGTGCCAGCAGCCCGGCGAGAGGCCAAGAACACGAGCAGTACTTC
abundance: many; v_gene: TRBV15; d_gene: NA; j_gene: TRBJ2-3; CDR3aa: CATSRAGGTDEGDTQYF; CDR3nt: TGTGCCACCAGCAGAGCCGGAGGGACCGACGAAGGAGATACGCAGTATTTT
abundance: many; v_gene: TRBV30; d_gene: NA; j_gene: TRBJ2-1; CDR3aa: CAWSESYNEQFF; CDR3nt: TGTGCCTGGTCTGAATCCTACAATGAGCAGTTCTTC
abundance: many; v_gene: TRBV4-1; d_gene: NA; j_gene: TRBJ1-1; CDR3aa: CASSQDLRGFEAFF; CDR3nt: TGCGCCAGCAGCCAAGATCTAAGAGGTTTTGAAGCTTTCTTT
abundance: many; v_gene: TRBV4-2; d_gene: NA; j_gene: TRBJ2-3; CDR3aa: CASSPRWYPNKPSTDTQYF; CDR3nt: TGTGCCAGCAGCCCTCGTTGGTATCCGAATAAACCGAGCACAGATACGCAGTATTTT
abundance: few; v_gene: TRBV18; d_gene: NA; j_gene: TRBJ2-5; CDR3aa: CASSPGQGETQYF; CDR3nt: TGTGCCAGCTCACCAGGTCAGGGTGAGACCCAGTACTTC
abundance: many; v_gene: TRBV3-1; d_gene: NA; j_gene: TRBJ2-3; CDR3aa: CASSQGWGADTQYF; CDR3nt: TGTGCCAGCAGCCAAGGCTGGGGAGCTGATACGCAGTATTTT
abundance: many; v_gene: TRBV6-4; d_gene: NA; j_gene: TRBJ2-2; CDR3aa: CASAEGAGELFF; CDR3nt: TGTGCCAGCGCCGAAGGGGCCGGGGAGCTGTTTTTT
abundance: many; v_gene: TRBV7-9; d_gene: NA; j_gene: TRBJ2-5; CDR3aa: CATLTYGETYLQETQYF; CDR3nt: TGTGCCACCCTCACATATGGGGAGACATACCTACAAGAGACCCAGTACTTC
abundance: many; v_gene: TRBV12-5; d_gene: TRBD1; j_gene: TRBJ2-5; CDR3aa: CAREENQGAVPCVTQYF; CDR3nt: TGTGCTAGAGAAGAAAATCAGGGGGCAGTCCCATGTGTGACCCAGTACTTC
abundance: many; v_gene: TRBV4-1; d_gene: NA; j_gene: TRBJ2-3; CDR3aa: CASSPFYEKDTQYF; CDR3nt: TGCGCCAGCAGCCCGTTTTACGAGAAGGATACGCAGTATTTT
abundance: many; v_gene: TRBV13; d_gene: TRBD2; j_gene: TRBJ2-7; CDR3aa: CASSEEGTKPYEQYF; CDR3nt: TGTGCCAGCAGCGAAGAAGGGACTAAGCCCTACGAGCAGTACTTC
abundance: many; v_gene: TRBV4-1; d_gene: TRBD2; j_gene: TRBJ2-1; CDR3aa: CASSLRWAGGRYNEQFF; CDR3nt: TGCGCCAGCAGCCTCCGGTGGGCGGGAGGACGCTACAATGAGCAGTTCTTC
abundance: many; v_gene: TRBV4-1; d_gene: TRBD1; j_gene: TRBJ1-1; CDR3aa: CASSQFTGGMNTEAFF; CDR3nt: TGCGCCAGCAGCCAATTTACAGGGGGAATGAACACTGAAGCTTTCTTT
abundance: many; v_gene: TRBV7-8; d_gene: TRBD2; j_gene: TRBJ2-2; CDR3aa: CASSPVLAGRTGELFF; CDR3nt: TGTGCCAGCAGCCCCGTACTAGCGGGAAGGACCGGGGAGCTGTTTTTT
abundance: many; v_gene: TRBV15; d_gene: NA; j_gene: TRBJ2-3; CDR3aa: CATSRELTGATFSSTDTQYF; CDR3nt: TGTGCCACCAGCAGAGAATTAACGGGAGCTACCTTTTCCAGCACAGATACGCAGTATTTT
abundance: many; v_gene: TRBV7-9; d_gene: NA; j_gene: TRBJ1-4; CDR3aa: CASSLAPAIGYEKLFF; CDR3nt: TGTGCCAGCAGCTTAGCTCCGGCCATAGGCTATGAAAAACTGTTTTTT
abundance: many; v_gene: TRBV7-9; d_gene: NA; j_gene: TRBJ2-3; CDR3aa: CASSSPPLGATDTQYF; CDR3nt: TGTGCCAGCAGCTCCCCCCCGCTGGGGGCCACAGATACGCAGTATTTT
abundance: few; v_gene: TRBV20-1; d_gene: NA; j_gene: TRBJ2-7; CDR3aa: CSARKASSPSYEQYF; CDR3nt: TGCAGTGCTAGAAAAGCTAGCAGCCCATCCTACGAGCAGTACTTC
abundance: many; v_gene: TRBV7-9; d_gene: NA; j_gene: TRBJ1-6; CDR3aa: CASRGINSPLHF; CDR3nt: TGTGCCAGCAGGGGCATCAATTCACCCCTCCACTTT